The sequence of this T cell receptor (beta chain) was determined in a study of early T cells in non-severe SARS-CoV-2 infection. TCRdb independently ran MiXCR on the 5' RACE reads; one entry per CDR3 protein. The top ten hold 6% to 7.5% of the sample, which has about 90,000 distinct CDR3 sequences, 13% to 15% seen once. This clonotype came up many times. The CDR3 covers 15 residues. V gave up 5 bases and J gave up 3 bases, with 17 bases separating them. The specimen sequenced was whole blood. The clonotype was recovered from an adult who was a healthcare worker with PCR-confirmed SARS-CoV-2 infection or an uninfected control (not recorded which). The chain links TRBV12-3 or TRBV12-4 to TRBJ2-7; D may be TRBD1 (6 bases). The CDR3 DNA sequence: TGTGCCAGCAGTGCTTCCAGGGGATCCCTCTACGAGCAGTACTTC. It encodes CASSASRGSLYEQYF.